Following are 32 T cell receptor beta chains from one sample sequenced in a study of spatial heterogeneity in lung cancer. Overall study findings and caveats: Mutation counts in tumors were tracked by counts of expanded intratumoral alpha and beta TCRs.

MiXCR, run by TCRdb on the 5' RACE reads, gives a single entry per CDR3 protein. The sample has some 800 distinct CDR3 sequences, around 7% seen once. This sample's time point: sample taken at primary tumor resection. What these receptors recognize is not known. Sequencing used lung tumor tissue, obtained at surgery. Receptor source: a female donor with early-stage non-small cell lung cancer.

Relative to its sample, this clonotype is large. V is TRBV7-2 and J is TRBJ2-2; possible D gene TRBD2, 6 bases. The germline V gene encodes CDR1 SGHTA and CDR2 FQGNSA. The CDR3 has 14 residues. Trimming took 5 bases from V and 6 from J, leaving 13 bases between them. For the CDR3, the DNA is TGTGCCAGCAGCCTCATGGGAGGACCCGGGGAGCTGTTTTTT. Translated: CASSLMGGPGELFF.

This clonotype came up a few times. The rearrangement uses TRBV4-2 and TRBJ2-2; D gene ambiguous. This CDR3 spans 14 amino acids. Between the trimmed V and J ends, which lost 2 bases and 7 bases, there was a span of 11 bases. Per germline, CDR1 LGHNA and CDR2 YNFKEQ. CDR3 nucleotide sequence: TGTGCCAGCAGCCAATTACGTCGTGACGGGGAGCTGTTTTTT. Protein: CASSQLRRDGELFF.

In its sample, this clonotype ranks as large (0.1 to 1%). This rearrangement joins TRBV11-2 to TRBJ1-4; 8 nucleotides align to TRBD1. V lost 6 bases, J lost 8 bases, and 5 bases stayed unmatched. The CDR3 totals 13 residues. The germline CDR1 and CDR2 sequences are SGHAT and FQNNGV. CDR3 residues: CASRMTGEEKLFF. CDR3 coding DNA: TGTGCCAGCAGAATGACAGGGGAAGAAAAACTGTTTTTT.

This clonotype is large. V and J are TRBV4-3 and TRBJ2-1; no reliable D call. Per germline, CDR1 LGHNA and CDR2 YSLEER. V was trimmed by 1 base and J by 9 bases, leaving 10 bases between them. This CDR3 spans 13 amino acids. The CDR3 protein is CASSQVGEAEQFF. The CDR3 DNA is TGCGCCAGCAGCCAAGTTGGAGAGGCTGAGCAGTTCTTC.

By frequency in the sample, this clonotype is medium-sized. The chain is built from TRBV18 and TRBJ2-1, with D unclear. Germline loops: CDR1 KGHSH, CDR2 LQKENI. V was cut by 3 bases and J by 3 bases, with 6 bases left in between. The length of the CDR3 is 13 residues. The CDR3 nucleotides read TGTGCCAGCTCACCCGACGGCTACAATGAGCAGTTCTTC. Protein product: CASSPDGYNEQFF.

This clonotype is classed as medium-sized. V usage is TRBV6-2 or TRBV6-3 and J usage is TRBJ2-1; D is unclear. The CDR3 is made up of 14 amino acids. V was cut by 0 bases and J by 8 bases, with 11 bases left in between. Germline V gene lookup returns CDR1 MNHEY and CDR2 SVGEGT. The CDR3 coding sequence is TGTGCCAGCAGTTACTCGTCACCTAGTCATGAGCAGTTCTTC. Protein sequence: CASSYSSPSHEQFF.

This clonotype was found a few times. The J gene is TRBJ2-5, the V gene TRBV15, with 9 bases fitting TRBD1. CDR3 length: 13 amino acids. Looked up from germline, CDR1 is LNHNV and CDR2 is YYDKDF (reference sequence). The junction had 3 bases not matched to a gene; V was cut back by 1 base and J by 9 bases. CDR3 region: CATSRGDRGAQYF. CDR3 bases: TGTGCCACCAGCAGAGGAGACAGGGGGGCCCAGTACTTC.

This clonotype is labeled as large (0.1 to 1%). The chain employs TRBV9 and TRBJ2-5; D may be TRBD1 (5 bases). Trimming shortened V by 0 bases and J by 5 bases, and 11 bases separated the two germline ends. Germline V lookup: CDR1 SGDLS, CDR2 YYNGEE. This CDR3 spans 14 amino acids. DNA of the CDR3: TGTGCCAGCAGCGTAGATTGGGGCGCGGAGACCCAGTACTTC. As protein: CASSVDWGAETQYF. The whole variable domain, remainder taken from reference TRBV9 and TRBJ2-5, is DSGVTQTPKHLITATGQRVTLRCSPRSGDLSVYWYQQSLDQGLQFLIQYYNGEERAKGNILERFSAQQFPDLHSELNLSSLELGDSALYFCASSVDWGAETQYFGPGTRLLVL.

Judged by abundance, this clonotype is large. The V call is TRBV10-1, the J call TRBJ1-1; D ambiguous. CDR1 and CDR2 (germline): WNHNN, SYGVQD (reference sequence). This CDR3 comprises 13 residues. Trimming removed 3 bases at V and 5 bases at J, with 10 bases between. The DNA for the CDR3 is TGCGCCAGCAGTGACTCTATGGGAACTGAAGCTTTCTTT. Its translation: CASSDSMGTEAFF.

This clonotype counts as medium-sized (0.01 to 0.1%). This chain joins TRBV9 and TRBJ2-7, with TRBD2 matching 11 bases. J was trimmed by 0 bases and V by 4 bases; bases with no gene match: 3. Germline V lookup: CDR1 SGDLS, CDR2 YYNGEE. This CDR3 is 15 amino acids long. CDR3 sequence (DNA): TGTGCCAGCAGCCCTAGCGGGGGGAGCTCCTACGAGCAGTACTTC. Its protein product is CASSPSGGSSYEQYF.

This clonotype is deemed large. This chain links TRBV5-1 with TRBJ2-1, with D maybe TRBD1 (7 bases). CDR3 length: 15 residues. The ends were cut back, 6 bases at V and 1 base at J, with 14 bases in the middle. Germline CDR1 is SGHRS and CDR2 is YFSETQ. The CDR3 protein is CASTRQGGSYNEQFF. CDR3 bases: TGCGCCAGCACCCGACAGGGAGGTTCCTACAATGAGCAGTTCTTC. The full variable domain, its missing parts supplied by reference TRBV5-1 and TRBJ2-1, is KAGVTQTPRYLIKTRGQQVTLSCSPISGHRSVSWYQQTPGQGLQFLFEYFSETQRNKGNFPGRFSGRQFSNSRSEMNVSTLELGDSALYLCASTRQGGSYNEQFFGPGTRLTVL.

By share, this clonotype counts as medium-sized. This chain connects TRBV4-3 to TRBJ1-6; 7 positions agree with TRBD1. J was trimmed by 7 bases and V by 1 base; bases with no gene match: 4. Germline V gives CDR1 LGHNA, CDR2 YSLEER. The CDR3 spans 15 residues. The CDR3 region is CASSQVGTENSPLHF. The CDR3 nucleotides are TGCGCCAGCAGCCAAGTGGGGACAGAAAATTCACCCCTCCACTTT.

This clonotype is medium-sized within its sample. V gene TRBV7-2 combines with J gene TRBJ1-2; TRBD1 matches at 11 bases. This CDR3 comprises 15 residues. After removal of 5 bases from V and 4 bases from J, the junction contained 6 bases not matched to a gene. The germline V gene has CDR1 SGHTA and CDR2 FQGNSA. For the CDR3, the DNA is TGTGCCAGCAGCCCCCGGACAGGGGGCGGCTATGGCTACACCTTC. Its protein is CASSPRTGGGYGYTF. The full variable domain, completed using reference TRBV7-2 and TRBJ1-2, is GAGVSQSPSNKVTEKGKDVELRCDPISGHTALYWYRQSLGQGLEFLIYFQGNSAPDKSGLPSDRFSAERTGGSVSTLTIQRTQQEDSAVYLCASSPRTGGGYGYTFGSGTRLTVV.

By proportion, this clonotype is large. The chain recombines TRBV5-4 with TRBJ2-1; D gene uncertain. The germline CDR1 and CDR2 sequences are SGHNT and YYREEE (reference sequence). V was pared by 3 bases and J by 6 bases, with 16 bases between. The CDR3 loop spans 15 amino acids. The CDR3 sequence: CASSSNRLASNEQFF. Written as DNA, the CDR3 is TGTGCCAGCAGCTCCAACAGACTGGCGAGCAATGAGCAGTTCTTC.

Relative to its sample, this clonotype is medium-sized (0.01 to 0.1%). The chain couples TRBV18 to TRBJ1-1, with D maybe TRBD1 (5 bases). The CDR3 has 12 residues. Germline V gene lookup returns CDR1 KGHSH and CDR2 LQKENI. Trimming removed 6 bases at V and 4 bases at J, with 9 bases between. The CDR3 bases are TGTGCCAGCTCCCATGGGGGCACTGAAGCTTTCTTT. Its translation: CASSHGGTEAFF.

In its sample, this clonotype is large. V usage is TRBV5-8 and J usage is TRBJ2-2, with D perhaps matching TRBD2 (5 bases). Trimming removed 0 bases from V and 4 bases from J, with 10 bases in between. This CDR3 is built from 15 residues. Germline-derived CDR1 and CDR2 are SGHTS and YDEGEE. CDR3 sequence: CASSLASAGTGELFF. Here the CDR3 DNA reads TGTGCCAGCAGCTTGGCCTCGGCGGGCACCGGGGAGCTGTTTTTT.

In this sample, this clonotype turned up many times. J is TRBJ2-2 and V is TRBV5-1; weak D call: TRBD1 (6 bases). V dropped 2 bases and J dropped 6 bases, with 20 bases sitting between them. CDR3 length equals 17 residues. The germline V gene encodes CDR1 SGHRS and CDR2 YFSETQ. The CDR3 nucleotides read TGCGCCAGCAGCTTAGACACAGGGCTCAGAGGGGCCGGGGAGCTGTTTTTT. This codes for CASSLDTGLRGAGELFF.

The chain couples TRBV19 to TRBJ2-3; D is unresolved. Trimming left V 6 bases short and J 8 bases short, with 15 bases between. The CDR3 runs to 13 residues. Germline CDR1 LNHDA, CDR2 SQIVND (reference sequence). CDR3 in amino acids: CASSGRSTGTQYF. CDR3 nucleotide sequence: TGTGCCAGTAGCGGCCGATCAACGGGTACGCAGTATTTT.

This clonotype qualifies as medium-sized. The V call is TRBV27, the J call TRBJ1-1, with 11 bases fitting TRBD1. CDR1 and CDR2 from the germline V gene are MNHEY and SMNVEV (reference sequence). With V trimmed by 3 bases and J by 7 bases, 13 bases remained unmatched. This CDR3 contains 17 residues. DNA of the CDR3: TGTGCCAGCAGTTTCCGCGGACAGGGGGCACCCAGGGGTGAAGCTTTCTTT. Translating it yields CASSFRGQGAPRGEAFF.

In its sample, this clonotype ranks as medium-sized. The rearrangement links TRBV20-1 to TRBJ1-2, with D uncertain. V was pared by 0 bases and J by 1 base, with 6 bases between. This CDR3 spans 13 amino acids. Germline CDR1 DFQATT, CDR2 SNEGSKA (reference sequence). CDR3 bases: TGCAGTGCTAGAGACAGTCTTAACTATGGCTACACCTTC. This translates into CSARDSLNYGYTF.

This clonotype is categorized as large. CDR3 DNA sequence: TGCAGTGCTCTCGGACTAGCGGGAGTTACCCCAAGATACGAGCAGTACTTC. The encoded protein is CSALGLAGVTPRYEQYF. This chain connects TRBV20-1 to TRBJ2-7; 13 bases map to TRBD2. The CDR3 contains 17 residues. Germline CDR1 reads DFQATT; CDR2 reads SNEGSKA (reference sequence). The V gene end was trimmed by 5 bases and the J gene end by 4 bases; junction bases not matched to a gene: 14.

This clonotype is medium-sized. This sequence joins TRBV6-5 and TRBJ2-2; weak D call: TRBD2 (6 bases). The germline V gene has CDR1 MNHEY and CDR2 SVGAGI. Deletions cut 2 bases from V and 0 bases from J, with 10 bases between. This CDR3 spans 16 amino acids. The CDR3, as DNA: TGTGCCAGCAGTTACCAGACGGGGGCGAACACCGGGGAGCTGTTTTTT. Protein product: CASSYQTGANTGELFF.

Sample share makes this clonotype large (0.1 to 1%). For the CDR3, the DNA is TGTGCCAGCAGCCAAGGCCGGGGGGGGACCCAAGAGACCCAGTACTTC. This codes for CASSQGRGGTQETQYF. The chain carries TRBV4-2 and TRBJ2-5, with TRBD2 identical over 8 bases. The length of the CDR3 is 16 residues. Germline-derived CDR1 and CDR2 are LGHNA and YNFKEQ. V lost 1 base to trimming and J lost 1 base; unmatched junction nucleotides: 5.

This clonotype is deemed medium-sized (0.01 to 0.1%). This chain uses TRBV27 with TRBJ2-2; 7 nucleotides match TRBD1. Germline CDR1 is MNHEY and CDR2 is SMNVEV (reference sequence). Losses at the gene ends were 3 bases for V and 1 base for J; bases not matched to a gene: 5. The CDR3 length is 16 residues. CDR3 residues: CASSLSGQLNTGELFF. The CDR3 DNA sequence: TGTGCCAGCAGTTTGTCGGGACAGCTGAACACCGGGGAGCTGTTTTTT.

Relative to its sample, this clonotype is large. This sequence joins TRBV20-1 and TRBJ1-5, with D hard to call. Trimming removed 0 bases at V and 5 bases at J, with 17 bases between. The CDR3 covers 16 residues. Germline CDR1 DFQATT, CDR2 SNEGSKA (reference sequence). This CDR3 reads CSARESGRRQDQPQHF. In nucleotides, the CDR3 is TGCAGTGCTAGAGAATCAGGCAGGCGGCAGGATCAGCCCCAGCATTTT.

This clonotype was observed a few times. This rearrangement joins TRBV12-3 or TRBV12-4 to TRBJ1-5; the D gene is possibly TRBD1 (6 bases). V was clipped by 4 bases and J by 5 bases, with 15 bases between them. This CDR3 has 15 residues. CDR3 amino acids: CASSWRGGGDQPQHF. The CDR3 DNA follows: TGTGCCAGCAGTTGGCGTGGGGGCGGGGATCAGCCCCAGCATTTT.

Many counts were recorded for this clonotype. This sequence joins TRBV7-2 and TRBJ1-6; possible D gene TRBD1, 5 bases. The V and J ends lost 1 base and 14 bases respectively, with 12 bases between them. CDR3 length: 13 residues. From germline, CDR1 is SGHTA and CDR2 FQGNSA. The CDR3 DNA sequence: TGTGCCAGCAGCTTAGGCGGGACTCGCACCCTCCACTTT. This codes for CASSLGGTRTLHF.

This clonotype is termed large. The chain combines TRBV19 with TRBJ2-7; D is unresolved. The CDR3 loop spans 14 amino acids. Germline assignment: CDR1 LNHDA and CDR2 SQIVND (reference sequence). Trimming left V 5 bases short and J 0 bases short, with 11 bases between. The DNA for the CDR3 is TGTGCCAGTAGTTCTCTCCTAAGCTCCTACGAGCAGTACTTC. Its translation is CASSSLLSSYEQYF.

In this sample, this clonotype is large. One end of the junction varies from germline; a read error may be responsible. The chain recombines TRBV28 with TRBJ1-4, with TRBD1 matching 9 bases. CDR1 and CDR2 (germline): MDHEN, SYDVKM. The length of the CDR3 is 15 residues. The CDR3 region is CASSTRQGETEKLFF. CDR3 coding DNA: TGTGCCAGCAGTACCCGACAGGGGGAGACTGAAAAACTGTTCTTT.

Here the CDR3 DNA reads TGCAGCGGACTCCCGGGACGGAAGTACAATGAGCAGTTCTTC. Residues: CSGLPGRKYNEQFF. The chain joins TRBV29-1 to TRBJ2-1; D possibly matches TRBD1 or TRBD2 (5 bases each). V was shortened by 7 bases and J by 4 bases, with 17 bases between the two germline ends. The CDR3 length is 14 residues. Looked up from germline, CDR1 is SQVTM and CDR2 is ANQGSEA.

This clonotype ranks as large. This chain connects TRBV5-1 to TRBJ2-3, with D perhaps being TRBD1 or TRBD2 (5 bases each). Germline V CDR1 and CDR2: SGHRS, YFSETQ. The CDR3 has 15 amino acids. Trimming stripped 4 bases from V and 2 bases from J, with 14 bases between. The CDR3 sequence: CASSRDLSDTDTQYF. Written as DNA, the CDR3 is TGCGCCAGCAGCCGGGACCTCTCGGACACAGATACGCAGTATTTT.

This clonotype has a count of ten or more. This rearrangement joins TRBV25-1 to TRBJ2-1; TRBD2 aligns across 7 bases. Per germline, CDR1 MGHDK and CDR2 SYGVNS. CDR3 length equals 16 residues. V gave up 2 bases and J gave up 0 bases; unmatched junction bases: 4. The CDR3 bases are TGTGCCAGCAGTGAAAGGCGCGGGAGCTCCTACAATGAGCAGTTCTTC. It is translated as CASSERRGSSYNEQFF. Using reference TRBV25-1 and TRBJ2-1 for the parts outside the CDR3, the full variable domain is EADIYQTPRYLVIGTGKKITLECSQTMGHDKMYWYQQDPGMELHLIHYSYGVNSTEKGDLSSESTVSRIRTEHFPLTLESARPSHTSQYLCASSERRGSSYNEQFFGPGTRLTVL.